This TCR beta chain is drawn from a study of blood T cells in healthy people across ages. Study information: Per two T cells, about one barcoded beta molecule was captured through template switching.

A second about 6 to 11 cycle PCR used barcoded and J-beta primers. TCRdb re-called the 5' RACE reads through MiXCR, storing one row per CDR3 protein. This table has 600,000 or so distinct CDR3 sequences, over 20% appearing once. Donation came from healthy Caucasian individuals in Russia who were aged roughly 6 to 95. Note on this clonotype: Here the CDR3 omits its conserved ending phenylalanine or tryptophan, so a read error is the likely source.

Germline V lookup: CDR1 MNHEY, CDR2 SVGEGT. This CDR3 comprises 14 residues. Trimming left V 4 bases short and J 7 bases short, with 14 bases between. The TCR comes from a man between 65 and 85 years old in good health. Sequenced material: blood. The chain is built from TRBV6-2 or TRBV6-3 and TRBJ2-1, with D possibly being TRBD2 (5 bases). CDR3 nucleotides: TGTGCCAGCAGTTTTAGGGAGATTGTGAATGAGCAGTTCCTC. Translating it yields CASSFREIVNEQFL.